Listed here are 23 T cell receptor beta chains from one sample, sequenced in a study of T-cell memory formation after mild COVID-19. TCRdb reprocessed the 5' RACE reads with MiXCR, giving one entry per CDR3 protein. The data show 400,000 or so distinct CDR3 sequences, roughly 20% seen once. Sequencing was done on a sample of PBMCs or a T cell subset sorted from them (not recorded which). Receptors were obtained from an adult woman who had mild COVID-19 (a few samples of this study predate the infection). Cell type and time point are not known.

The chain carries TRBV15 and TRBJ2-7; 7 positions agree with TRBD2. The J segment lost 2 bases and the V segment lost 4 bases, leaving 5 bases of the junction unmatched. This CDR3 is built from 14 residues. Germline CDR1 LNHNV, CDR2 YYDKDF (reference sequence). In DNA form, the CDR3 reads TGTGCCACCAGCACGCGGGGGAGAGCCTACGAGCAGTACTTC. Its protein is CATSTRGRAYEQYF.

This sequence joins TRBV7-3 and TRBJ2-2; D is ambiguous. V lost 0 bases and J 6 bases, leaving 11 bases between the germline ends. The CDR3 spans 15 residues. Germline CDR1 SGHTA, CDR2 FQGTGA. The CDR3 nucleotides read TGTGCCAGCAGCTTAACCGCCGGCACCCCCGGGGAGCTGTTTTTT. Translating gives CASSLTAGTPGELFF.

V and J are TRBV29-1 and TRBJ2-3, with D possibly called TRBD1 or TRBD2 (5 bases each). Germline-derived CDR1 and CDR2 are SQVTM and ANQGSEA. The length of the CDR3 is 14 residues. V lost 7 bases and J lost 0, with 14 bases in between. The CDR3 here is CSGGSALSTDTQYF. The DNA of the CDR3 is TGCAGCGGGGGGTCTGCCCTTAGCACAGATACGCAGTATTTT.

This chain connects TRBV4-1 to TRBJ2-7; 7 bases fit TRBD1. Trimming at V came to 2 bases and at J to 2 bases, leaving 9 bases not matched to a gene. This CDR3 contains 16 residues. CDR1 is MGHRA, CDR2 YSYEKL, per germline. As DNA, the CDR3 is TGCGCCAGCAGCCAACCCCCGGGACAGTCCACCTACGAGCAGTACTTC. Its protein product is CASSQPPGQSTYEQYF.

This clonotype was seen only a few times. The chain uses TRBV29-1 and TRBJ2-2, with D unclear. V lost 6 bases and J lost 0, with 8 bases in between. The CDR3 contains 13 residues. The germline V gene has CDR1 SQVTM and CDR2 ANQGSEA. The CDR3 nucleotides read TGCAGCGTCCCCGTGGCGAACACCGGGGAGCTGTTTTTT. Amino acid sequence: CSVPVANTGELFF.

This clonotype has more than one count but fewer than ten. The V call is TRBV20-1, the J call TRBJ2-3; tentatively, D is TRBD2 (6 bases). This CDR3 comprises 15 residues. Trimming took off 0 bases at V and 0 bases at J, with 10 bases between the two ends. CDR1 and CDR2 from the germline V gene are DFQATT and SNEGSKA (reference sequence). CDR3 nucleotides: TGCAGTGCTAGAGACTGGGACTTTAGCACAGATACGCAGTATTTT. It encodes CSARDWDFSTDTQYF.

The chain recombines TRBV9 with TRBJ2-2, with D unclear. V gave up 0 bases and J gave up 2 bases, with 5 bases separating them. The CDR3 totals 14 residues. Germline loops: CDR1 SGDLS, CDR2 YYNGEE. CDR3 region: CASSVEPNTGELFF. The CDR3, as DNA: TGTGCCAGCAGCGTAGAACCAAACACCGGGGAGCTGTTTTTT.

The CDR3 is CASSRWADRTDTQYF. The CDR3, as DNA: TGCGCCAGCAGCAGGTGGGCCGATCGCACAGATACGCAGTATTTT. The chain combines TRBV5-1 with TRBJ2-3; unclear D gene. V dropped 4 bases and J dropped 1 base, with 13 bases sitting between them. Germline CDR1 reads SGHRS; CDR2 reads YFSETQ. The CDR3 extends over 15 amino acids. The full variable domain, in which reference TRBV5-1 and TRBJ2-3 provide the parts outside the CDR3, is KAGVTQTPRYLIKTRGQQVTLSCSPISGHRSVSWYQQTPGQGLQFLFEYFSETQRNKGNFPGRFSGRQFSNSRSEMNVSTLELGDSALYLCASSRWADRTDTQYFGPGTRLTVL.

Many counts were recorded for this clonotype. The DNA of the CDR3 is TGTGCCAGCAGTTCGCCTCATATGGGGGTCACTGAAGCTTTCTTT. This gives the protein CASSSPHMGVTEAFF. The rearrangement uses TRBV27 and TRBJ1-1, with TRBD1 as a possible D gene (5 bases). CDR3 length: 15 residues. Trimming pared 4 bases from V and 4 bases from J, leaving 16 bases between. Germline V gene data show CDR1 as MNHEY and CDR2 as SMNVEV (reference sequence).

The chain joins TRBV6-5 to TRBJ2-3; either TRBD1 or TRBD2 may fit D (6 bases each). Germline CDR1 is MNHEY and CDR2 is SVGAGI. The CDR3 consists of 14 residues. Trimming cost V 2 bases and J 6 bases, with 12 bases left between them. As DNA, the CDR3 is TGTGCCAGCAGTTACGATGGGGGGCGGGATACGCAGTATTTT. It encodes CASSYDGGRDTQYF.

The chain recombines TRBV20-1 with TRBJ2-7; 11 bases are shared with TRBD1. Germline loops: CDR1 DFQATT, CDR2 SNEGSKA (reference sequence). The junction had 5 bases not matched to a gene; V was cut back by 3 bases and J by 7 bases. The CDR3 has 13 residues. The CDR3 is CSARDRGQGEQYF. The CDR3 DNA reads TGCAGTGCTAGGGACAGGGGGCAAGGGGAGCAGTACTTC.

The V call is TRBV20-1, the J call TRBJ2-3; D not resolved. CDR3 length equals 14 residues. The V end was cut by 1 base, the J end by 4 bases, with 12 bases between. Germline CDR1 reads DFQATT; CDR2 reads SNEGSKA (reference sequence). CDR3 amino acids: CSARVAFLADTQYF. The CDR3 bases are TGCAGTGCTAGAGTTGCGTTTTTGGCAGATACGCAGTATTTT.

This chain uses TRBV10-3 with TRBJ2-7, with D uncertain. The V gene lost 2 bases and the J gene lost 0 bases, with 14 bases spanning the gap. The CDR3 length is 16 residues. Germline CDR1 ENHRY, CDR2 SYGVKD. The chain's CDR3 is CAISEPGSISSYEQYF. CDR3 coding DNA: TGTGCCATCAGTGAGCCTGGGTCCATTAGCTCCTACGAGCAGTACTTC.

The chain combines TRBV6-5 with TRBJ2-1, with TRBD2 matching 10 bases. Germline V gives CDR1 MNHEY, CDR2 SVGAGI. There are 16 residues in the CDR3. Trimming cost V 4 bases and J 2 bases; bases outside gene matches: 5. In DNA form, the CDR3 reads TGTGCCAGCAGTTTACTACTAGCGGGACCCTACAATGAGCAGTTCTTC. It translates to CASSLLLAGPYNEQFF.

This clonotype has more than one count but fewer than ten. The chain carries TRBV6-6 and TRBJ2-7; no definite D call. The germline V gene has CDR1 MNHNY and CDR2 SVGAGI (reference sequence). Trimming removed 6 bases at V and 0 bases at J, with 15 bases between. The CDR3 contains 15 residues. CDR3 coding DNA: TGTGCCAGCAGCCAAACACAGCCGAGCTCCTACGAGCAGTACTTC. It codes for CASSQTQPSSYEQYF.

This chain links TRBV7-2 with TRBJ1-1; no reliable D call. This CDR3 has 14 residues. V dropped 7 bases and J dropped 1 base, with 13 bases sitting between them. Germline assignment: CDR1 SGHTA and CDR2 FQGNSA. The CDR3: CASKPVLANTEAFF. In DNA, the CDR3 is TGTGCCAGCAAGCCCGTTCTGGCGAACACTGAAGCTTTCTTT.

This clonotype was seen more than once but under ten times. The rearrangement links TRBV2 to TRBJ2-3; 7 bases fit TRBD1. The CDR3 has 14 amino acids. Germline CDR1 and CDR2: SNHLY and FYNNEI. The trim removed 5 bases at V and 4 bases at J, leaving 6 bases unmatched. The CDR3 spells CASSLRGSADTQYF. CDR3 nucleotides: TGTGCCAGCAGTCTCAGGGGGAGTGCAGATACGCAGTATTTT.

The chain's CDR3 is CAITRGARGAFF. CDR3 DNA sequence: TGTGCCATCACTCGGGGGGCGCGAGGAGCTTTCTTT. V is TRBV6-1 and J is TRBJ1-1; the D gene is possibly TRBD1 (6 bases). This CDR3 contains 12 residues. Between the trimmed V and J ends, which lost 10 bases and 10 bases, there was a span of 19 bases. Germline CDR1 MNHNS, CDR2 SASEGT.

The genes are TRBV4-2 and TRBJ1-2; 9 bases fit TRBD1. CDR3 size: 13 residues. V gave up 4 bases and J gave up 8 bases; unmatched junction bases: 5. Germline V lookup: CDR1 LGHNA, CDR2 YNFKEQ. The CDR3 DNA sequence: TGTGCCAGCAGCCCGGGGACAGGGCCCGGCTACACCTTC. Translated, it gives CASSPGTGPGYTF.

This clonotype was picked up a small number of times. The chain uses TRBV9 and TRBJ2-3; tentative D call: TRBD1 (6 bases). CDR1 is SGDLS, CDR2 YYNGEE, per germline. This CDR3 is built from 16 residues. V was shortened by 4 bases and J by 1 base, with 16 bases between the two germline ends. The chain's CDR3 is CASSFRGGHGTDTQYF. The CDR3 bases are TGTGCCAGCAGCTTTCGTGGGGGACATGGCACAGATACGCAGTATTTT.

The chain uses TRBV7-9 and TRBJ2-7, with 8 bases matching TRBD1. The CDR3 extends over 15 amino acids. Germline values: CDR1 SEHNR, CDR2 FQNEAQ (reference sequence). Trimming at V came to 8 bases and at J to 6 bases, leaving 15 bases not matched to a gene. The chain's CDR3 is CASSGLGQVLPEQYF. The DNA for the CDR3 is TGTGCCAGCTCCGGGTTGGGACAGGTCCTTCCCGAGCAGTACTTC. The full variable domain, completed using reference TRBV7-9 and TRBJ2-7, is DTGVSQNPRHKITKRGQNVTFRCDPISEHNRLYWYRQTLGQGPEFLTYFQNEAQLEKSRLLSDRFSAERPKGSFSTLEIQRTEQGDSAMYLCASSGLGQVLPEQYFGPGTRLTVT.

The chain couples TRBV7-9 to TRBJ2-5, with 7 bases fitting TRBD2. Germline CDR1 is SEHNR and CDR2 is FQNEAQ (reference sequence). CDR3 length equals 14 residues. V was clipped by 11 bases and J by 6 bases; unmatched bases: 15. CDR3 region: CAHATGEGVQTQYF. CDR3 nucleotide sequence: TGTGCCCACGCCACCGGGGAGGGCGTGCAGACCCAGTACTTC.

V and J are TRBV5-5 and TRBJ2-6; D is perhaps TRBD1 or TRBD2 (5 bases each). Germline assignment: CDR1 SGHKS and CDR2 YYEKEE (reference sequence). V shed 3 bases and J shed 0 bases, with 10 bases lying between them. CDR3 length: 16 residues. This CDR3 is CASSWDGNSGANVLTF. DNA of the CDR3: TGTGCCAGCAGCTGGGACGGGAACTCTGGGGCCAACGTCCTGACTTTC.